The next 23 T cell receptor beta chains were all read from a single sample in a study of blood T cell repertoires in COVID-19. Method: immunoSEQ multiplex PCR; TCRdb's copy keeps in-frame clones and lacks some. The data contain 310,000 or so clones, about nine tenths of them singletons. What was sequenced was peripheral blood. These receptors all come from a woman aged 25 to 39 with COVID-19, enrolled during active disease.

This clone occurred a few times. The same CDR3 is also encoded by other DNA sequences in this sample. V is TRBV5-1 and J is TRBJ1-2; D might be TRBD1 (5 bases). Germline values: CDR1 SGHRS, CDR2 YFSETQ. Trimming removed 1 base at V and 7 bases at J, with 11 bases between. The CDR3 contains 13 residues. The CDR3 loop reads CASSLPGEGGYTF. The CDR3 bases are TGCGCCAGCAGCTTGCCGGGGGAAGGTGGCTACACCTTC. The whole variable domain, remainder taken from reference TRBV5-1 and TRBJ1-2, is KAGVTQTPRYLIKTRGQQVTLSCSPISGHRSVSWYQQTPGQGLQFLFEYFSETQRNKGNFPGRFSGRQFSNSRSEMNVSTLELGDSALYLCASSLPGEGGYTFGSGTRLTVV.

This rearrangement joins TRBV15 to TRBJ2-7, with D possibly TRBD2 on 6 matching bases. Per the germline V gene, CDR1 is LNHNV and CDR2 is YYDKDF (reference sequence). V lost 3 bases and J lost 2, with 11 bases in between. The CDR3 extends over 14 amino acids. CDR3 nucleotide sequence: TGTGCCACCAGCAGGGCCTCGGGGGCCTACGAGCAGTACTTC. This sequence encodes CATSRASGAYEQYF.

The chain carries TRBV5-5 and TRBJ2-5; D is unresolved. CDR1 is SGHKS and CDR2 is YYEKEE in the germline V gene (reference sequence). This CDR3 contains 14 residues. Trimming pared 4 bases from V and 0 bases from J, leaving 10 bases between. For the CDR3, the DNA is TGTGCCAGCAGCCCCCCCGAGGACCAAGAGACCCAGTACTTC. This sequence encodes CASSPPEDQETQYF. Combining the CDR3 with reference TRBV5-5 and TRBJ2-5 gives the whole variable domain DAGVTQSPTHLIKTRGQQVTLRCSPISGHKSVSWYQQVLGQGPQFIFQYYEKEERGRGNFPDRFSARQFPNYSSELNVNALLLGDSALYLCASSPPEDQETQYFGPGTRLLVL.

V and J are TRBV23-1 and TRBJ1-4; D ambiguous. TRBV23-1 is reported as an ORF; its role is uncertain. The length of the CDR3 is 11 residues. The V end was cut by 2 bases, the J end by 16 bases, with 11 bases between. CDR3: CASSQRGIGFF. DNA for the CDR3: TGCGCCAGCAGTCAACGAGGGATAGGGTTTTTT.

The V and J genes are TRBV27 and TRBJ2-3; TRBD2 aligns across 8 bases. The V and J ends lost 3 bases and 3 bases, in that order; junction bases with no gene match: 5. The CDR3 sequence is 15 residues long. Per the germline V gene, CDR1 is MNHEY and CDR2 is SMNVEV (reference sequence). In DNA form, the CDR3 reads TGTGCCAGCAGTTTGGGACTAGTGGGGACAGATACGCAGTATTTT. Translating it yields CASSLGLVGTDTQYF.

The chain carries TRBV28 and TRBJ1-2; D unresolved. V shed 3 bases and J shed 6 bases, with 8 bases lying between them. Per the germline V gene, CDR1 is MDHEN and CDR2 is SYDVKM. The CDR3 runs 12 residues. CDR3 protein: CASSLSTDGYTF. The DNA of the CDR3 is TGTGCCAGCAGTTTGAGCACAGATGGCTACACCTTC.

The V call is TRBV11-2, the J call TRBJ2-7; D unclear. V gave up 2 bases and J gave up 1 base, with 9 bases separating them. Per germline, CDR1 SGHAT and CDR2 FQNNGV. The CDR3 spans 14 residues. CDR3 sequence (DNA): TGTGCCAGCAGCTTATTATCCGGGTCCTACGAGCAGTACTTC. It specifies CASSLLSGSYEQYF.

The J gene is TRBJ1-2, the V gene TRBV19; possibly TRBD1 for D (6 bases). Germline CDR1 LNHDA, CDR2 SQIVND (reference sequence). Trimming left V 7 bases short and J 5 bases short, with 26 bases between. This CDR3 is built from 17 residues. The CDR3 here is CASNQPEGGGRRYGYTF. The CDR3 DNA reads as TGTGCCAGTAACCAACCGGAAGGGGGGGGGCGCCGATATGGCTACACCTTC.

The chain carries TRBV19 and TRBJ1-2, with D possibly being TRBD1 (6 bases). The CDR3 is 14 amino acids. The V gene's germline CDR1 is LNHDA and CDR2 SQIVND (reference sequence). V lost 4 bases, J lost 4 bases, and 13 bases lay in between. CDR3 sequence: CASSTRQEIYGYTF. In DNA form, the CDR3 reads TGTGCCAGTAGTACGAGACAGGAGATCTATGGCTACACCTTC.

The chain combines TRBV5-4 with TRBJ2-3; D perhaps matches TRBD1 (6 bases). Trimming stripped 3 bases from V and 7 bases from J, with 21 bases between. CDR1 is SGHNT and CDR2 is YYREEE in the germline V gene (reference sequence). The CDR3 runs to 16 residues. CDR3 loop: CASSSKVNRAANTQYF. The CDR3, as DNA: TGTGCCAGCAGCTCGAAAGTCAACAGGGCGGCAAATACGCAGTATTTT.

This clone was counted once. V gene TRBV7-6 combines with J gene TRBJ2-5; 14 bases match TRBD2. Germline V gene sequence: CDR1 SGHVS, CDR2 FNYEAQ. The CDR3 has 15 residues. The V gene end was trimmed by 4 bases and the J gene end by 7 bases; junction bases not matched to a gene: 5. In nucleotides, the CDR3 is TGTGCCAGCAGCTCGGGACTAGCGGGAGAGGGGACCCAGTACTTC. It encodes CASSSGLAGEGTQYF.

This rearrangement joins TRBV5-6 to TRBJ2-3; 8 bases map to TRBD2. V trimming: 4 bases; J trimming: 2 bases; junction bases outside the gene matches: 12. This CDR3 is 17 amino acids long. Germline assignment: CDR1 SGHDT and CDR2 YYEEEE. Here the CDR3 reads CASSRSGGRLFTDTQYF. The DNA for the CDR3 is TGTGCCAGCAGCAGGAGCGGGGGCCGGTTATTCACAGATACGCAGTATTTT.

The rearrangement links TRBV7-9 to TRBJ1-1; D remains unclear. From germline, CDR1 is SEHNR and CDR2 FQNEAQ (reference sequence). The CDR3 loop spans 13 amino acids. V lost 8 bases and J 8 bases, leaving 18 bases between the germline ends. CDR3 nucleotide sequence: TGTGCCAGCCGCTCTCCCCTTACTCGGGAAGCTTTCTTT. This translates into CASRSPLTREAFF.

V gene TRBV7-9 combines with J gene TRBJ1-2; D not certain. Germline V gives CDR1 SEHNR, CDR2 FQNEAQ (reference sequence). The ends were cut back, 5 bases at V and 2 bases at J, with 15 bases in the middle. The length of the CDR3 is 15 residues. As DNA, the CDR3 is TGTGCCAGCAGCCCAACTTCCCACGCGAACTATGGCTACACCTTC. Translation gives CASSPTSHANYGYTF.

The chain has TRBV27 and TRBJ1-2; 7 positions match TRBD1. CDR1 is MNHEY, CDR2 SMNVEV, per germline (reference sequence). CDR3 length: 16 amino acids. The junction had 9 bases not matched to a gene; V was cut back by 5 bases and J by 0 bases. Here the CDR3 reads CASSETGAKANYGYTF. The CDR3 DNA is TGTGCCAGCAGTGAAACAGGGGCGAAAGCTAACTATGGCTACACCTTC.

The chain uses TRBV7-2 and TRBJ1-2, with D uncertain. Per germline, CDR1 SGHTA and CDR2 FQGNSA. This CDR3 is 15 amino acids long. The V end was cut by 5 bases, the J end by 1 base, with 14 bases between. The CDR3 DNA follows: TGTGCCAGCAGCCCCTTCTTCGCGGATAACTATGGCTACACCTTC. This translates into CASSPFFADNYGYTF.

The chain is built from TRBV4-3 and TRBJ2-1; 8 bases line up with TRBD2. The germline gives CDR1 LGHNA, CDR2 YSLEER. V gave up 1 base and J gave up 0 bases; unmatched junction bases: 2. There are 16 residues in the CDR3. CDR3 sequence: CASSQVREASYNEQFF. In nucleotides, the CDR3 is TGCGCCAGCAGCCAAGTGCGGGAGGCCTCCTACAATGAGCAGTTCTTC.

The rearrangement links TRBV6-5 to TRBJ1-5; D is possibly TRBD1 (5 bases). Trimming cost V 9 bases and J 6 bases, with 18 bases left between them. Germline values: CDR1 MNHEY, CDR2 SVGAGI. The CDR3 length is 14 residues. CDR3 protein: CASSRGGPFQPQHF. The CDR3 coding sequence is TGTGCCAGTAGCCGGGGGGGTCCGTTTCAGCCCCAGCATTTT.

The rearrangement joins TRBV27 to TRBJ1-5; TRBD1 aligns across 7 bases. CDR1 MNHEY and CDR2 SMNVEV come from the germline V gene (reference sequence). The CDR3 length is 14 residues. Trimming cost V 5 bases and J 6 bases; bases outside gene matches: 7. CDR3 protein: CASSPSDRTQPQHF. The CDR3 DNA sequence: TGTGCCAGCAGTCCATCGGACAGGACTCAGCCCCAGCATTTT.

For this clone: Different DNA sequences within this sample yield the same CDR3. The chain combines TRBV9 with TRBJ1-5, with 8 bases lining up with TRBD1. CDR1 and CDR2 (germline): SGDLS, YYNGEE. This CDR3 is 14 amino acids long. J gave up 2 bases and V 3 bases, and 1 base lay outside the gene matches. The CDR3 protein is CASSATGGNQPQHF. CDR3 in DNA: TGTGCCAGCAGCGCGACAGGGGGCAATCAGCCCCAGCATTTT.

CDR3 in amino acids: CASSRVNYGYTF. In DNA form, the CDR3 reads TGTGCCAGCAGCCGAGTTAACTATGGCTACACCTTC. V usage is TRBV14 and J usage is TRBJ1-2; D remains unclear. The V end lost 4 bases, the J end lost 1 base, and 4 bases lay between the germline ends. CDR3 length: 12 residues. CDR1 is SGHDN and CDR2 is FVKESK in the germline V gene.

The chain carries TRBV6-8 and TRBJ2-1; tentatively, D is TRBD1 (6 bases). Per the germline V gene, CDR1 is MNHGY and CDR2 is SAAAGT. The CDR3 totals 17 residues. V lost 2 bases and J lost 3, with 17 bases in between. The CDR3 DNA sequence: TGTGCCAGCAGTTACATGGGGTCAGGGGCTAACTACAATGAGCAGTTCTTC. This gives the protein CASSYMGSGANYNEQFF.

The chain combines TRBV10-3 with TRBJ2-1; TRBD1 matches 8 bases. Germline V CDR1 and CDR2: ENHRY, SYGVKD. This CDR3 spans 13 amino acids. Trimming cost V 6 bases and J 6 bases; bases outside gene matches: 4. The CDR3 DNA sequence: TGTGCCATCAGGGACAGGGCGGGCAATGAGCAGTTCTTC. Translating gives CAIRDRAGNEQFF.